The T cell receptor (beta chain) under discussion was sequenced for a study of blood T cell repertoires in COVID-19. The assay was immunoSEQ multiplex PCR, and TCRdb's table has in-frame clones only and misses some. The sample contains approximately 400,000 clones, 80% to 90% of which appear only once. Trimming stripped 6 bases from V and 10 bases from J, with 22 bases between. CDR1 SNHLY and CDR2 FYNNEI come from the germline V gene. The CDR3 runs 15 residues. This clone was seen only a few times. The sequence was collected from a man younger than 45 who had recovered from COVID-19. V and J are TRBV2 and TRBJ1-5; TRBD1 might be the D (6 bases). Sequences were obtained from PBMCs or T cells enriched from blood (not recorded which). CDR3: CASRGGAPAISPQHF. The CDR3 nucleotides read TGTGCCAGCAGAGGGGGGGCCCCCGCAATCAGCCCCCAGCATTTT.